The rows below give T cell receptor beta chains drawn from one sample of a study of radiotherapy plus CTLA-4 blockade in lung cancer. Only in-frame clones appear in the TCRdb table, and some are missing; sequencing was by immunoSEQ multiplex PCR. The sample yields 50,000 to 60,000 clones, approximately 80% seen once. Sequenced here: peripheral blood, sampled from a patient treated with radiotherapy plus ipilimumab. The receptors originated from a human donor with non-small cell lung cancer whose response to radiotherapy plus ipilimumab could not be evaluated. The CDR3 runs from the conserved cysteine through the conserved F or W. Fields, in order: J gene, clone size, V gene, D gene, CDR3 protein, CDR3 DNA. D genes are given only for firm matches. Size tells how often a clone was seen (once, few, many) or the class of an expanded clone, and some rows leave it out.

TRBJ2-1	NA	TRBV11-2	NA	CASLGADSYNEQFF	TGTGCCAGCTTAGGGGCGGACTCCTACAATGAGCAGTTCTTC
TRBJ1-1	NA	TRBV7-2	NA	CASSPHGGAAEAFF	TGTGCCAGCAGCCCCCATGGGGGCGCGGCTGAAGCTTTCTTT
TRBJ2-1	medium-sized	TRBV14	NA	CASSMAPRSPKFF	TGTGCCAGCAGCATGGCCCCGAGGTCCCCTAAGTTCTTC
TRBJ2-7	few	TRBV5-1	NA	CASTGTGSYEQYF	TGCGCCAGCACCGGGACTGGCTCCTACGAGCAGTACTTC
TRBJ2-3	NA	TRBV28	TRBD2	CASSTLIGTSGGATDTQYF	TGTGCCAGCAGTACGTTGATCGGGACTAGCGGGGGGGCCACAGATACGCAGTATTTT
TRBJ2-1	NA	TRBV5-6	TRBD2	CASSLALAGDEQFF	TGTGCCAGCAGCTTGGCTCTAGCGGGCGATGAGCAGTTCTTC
TRBJ2-5	NA	TRBV28	TRBD1	CASSFKQGAFQQETQYF	TGTGCCAGCAGTTTCAAGCAGGGGGCCTTTCAACAAGAGACCCAGTACTTC
TRBJ2-5	NA	TRBV9	NA	CASSKTGYQETQYF	TGTGCCAGCAGCAAGACTGGGTACCAAGAGACCCAGTACTTC
TRBJ2-7	NA	TRBV10-2	NA	CASSAEEGYEQYF	TGCGCCAGCAGTGCAGAGGAGGGTTACGAGCAGTACTTC
TRBJ2-3	NA	TRBV4-3	TRBD1	CASSLESGQGVDTQYF	TGCGCCAGCAGCCTCGAATCGGGACAGGGGGTAGATACGCAGTATTTT
TRBJ1-2	few	TRBV21-1	NA	CASSKSRGGYGYTF	TGTGCCAGCAGCAAATCTCGAGGGGGCTATGGCTACACCTTC
TRBJ2-7	NA	TRBV18	TRBD2	CASSPPGLGSYEQYF	TGTGCCAGCTCACCACCGGGACTAGGTTCCTACGAGCAGTACTTC
TRBJ2-1	NA	TRBV7-9	TRBD2	CASSRRTSGRSYNEQFF	TGTGCCAGCAGCCGACGGACTAGCGGGAGAAGCTACAATGAGCAGTTCTTC
TRBJ1-1	NA	TRBV4-3	NA	CASGRGGGTEAFF	TGCGCCAGCGGCCGCGGGGGGGGCACTGAAGCTTTCTTT
TRBJ2-7	NA	TRBV27	NA	CASSPRRDGAYEQYF	TGTGCCAGCAGTCCCCGCCGCGACGGGGCCTACGAGCAGTACTTC
TRBJ2-1	NA	TRBV7-9	TRBD2	CASSFAHGTSGPYNEQFF	TGTGCCAGCAGCTTTGCACACGGGACTAGCGGGCCGTACAATGAGCAGTTCTTC
TRBJ1-3	NA	TRBV7-2	NA	CASSSGGRGIRSGNTIYF	TGTGCCAGCAGCTCGGGGGGGCGGGGAATACGCTCTGGAAACACCATATATTTT
TRBJ2-3	NA	TRBV2	TRBD2	CASTAGEATDTQYF	TGTGCCAGCACCGCGGGGGAGGCCACAGATACGCAGTATTTT
TRBJ2-3	NA	TRBV10-3	TRBD1	CAIRGTGGWTDTQYF	TGTGCCATCAGAGGGACAGGGGGCTGGACAGATACGCAGTATTTT
TRBJ1-1	NA	TRBV4-3	NA	CASSVTERNTEAFF	TGCGCCAGCAGCGTCACAGAGAGGAACACTGAAGCTTTCTTT
TRBJ2-3	once	TRBV6-1	NA	CASSHRASGDTQYF	TGTGCCAGCAGCCACCGCGCGTCCGGGGATACGCAGTATTTT
TRBJ2-7	NA	TRBV21-1	NA	CASPLRTGSSYEQYF	TGTGCCAGCCCCTTGAGGACAGGGAGCTCCTACGAGCAGTACTTC
TRBJ1-2	NA	TRBV5-4	TRBD1	CASSLEGGQGLVYGYTF	TGTGCCAGCAGCTTGGAGGGGGGACAGGGTCTAGTCTATGGCTACACCTTC
TRBJ2-2	NA	TRBV5-1	TRBD1	CASSLKGQGYYGELFF	TGCGCCAGCAGCTTGAAGGGACAGGGGTATTACGGGGAGCTGTTTTTT
TRBJ1-1	few	TRBV5-1	TRBD1	CASSLGQGGTEAFF	TGCGCCAGCAGCTTGGGACAGGGGGGCACTGAAGCTTTCTTT
TRBJ1-2	NA	TRBV25-1	NA	CASGEGNYGYTF	TGTGCCAGCGGGGAGGGGAACTATGGCTACACCTTC
TRBJ1-2	NA	TRBV4-3	NA	CASSQEEGQIYGYTF	TGCGCCAGCAGCCAAGAAGAAGGACAGATTTATGGCTACACCTTC